Shown below are 5 T cell receptor beta chains from a single sample sequenced in a study of vaccination effects on CD4 cells after COVID-19. Viral peptide pools were used in the ViraFEST assay to expand antigen-specific CD4+ T cells, and sequencing came afterward. Between days 10 and 11 of culture, CD4+ T cells were separated out. Two-dose vaccination with either BNT162b2 or mRNA-1273 was given to the participants. Sequencing was performed with immunoSEQ multiplex PCR; in TCRdb, only in-frame clones are kept and a portion is missing. The profile shows 60,000 to 85,000 clones, around 70% of them singletons. Antigens of these TCRs are unknown. The input for sequencing was CD4+ T cells from PBMCs cultured with HCoV-229E spike peptides, taken after COVID-19 vaccination. Every receptor here comes from a human donor who received a COVID-19 vaccine.

This chain links TRBV6-6 with TRBJ1-2, with a weak D call TRBD1 (5 bases). Germline V gene data show CDR1 as MNHNY and CDR2 as SVGAGI (reference sequence). With 6 bases removed from V and 8 bases from J, the gap between germline ends came to 16 bases. The CDR3 spans 13 residues. In DNA form, the CDR3 reads TGTGCCAGCAGCTCCACAGGTTCGGGGGGCTACACCTTC. Translating it yields CASSSTGSGGYTF.

The chain has TRBV20-1 and TRBJ2-1; TRBD2 might be the D (6 bases). Trimming took 3 bases from V and 7 from J, leaving 13 bases between them. The CDR3 is 13 amino acids. In germline, CDR1 is DFQATT, CDR2 SNEGSKA (reference sequence). The CDR3, as DNA: TGCAGTGCTAGTATTCGTGGGGGGAATGAGCAGTTCTTC. Protein: CSASIRGGNEQFF.

The CDR3 region has the DNA TGTGCCAGCAGCCCCCCCGCAGATACGCAGTATTTT. Its protein product is CASSPPADTQYF. V gene TRBV7-9 combines with J gene TRBJ2-3; no clear D gene. Germline CDR1 reads SEHNR; CDR2 reads FQNEAQ (reference sequence). The V end was cut by 5 bases, the J end by 4 bases, with 7 bases between. The CDR3 spans 12 residues.

The chain is built from TRBV12-3 or TRBV12-4 and TRBJ1-5; the D is unclear. The CDR3 runs to 13 residues. V was trimmed by 4 bases and J by 4 bases, leaving 8 bases between them. DNA of the CDR3: TGTGCCAGCAGTTCCGAACCAAATCAGCCCCAGCATTTT. This encodes CASSSEPNQPQHF.

This clone has only one observation. The chain's CDR3 is CASPQGLAGVPSSTDTQYF. CDR3 in DNA: TGTGCCAGCCCCCAGGGACTAGCGGGGGTCCCCTCTAGCACAGATACGCAGTATTTT. The V and J genes are TRBV5-8 and TRBJ2-3; 14 bases are a match to TRBD2. The trim removed 7 bases at V and 0 bases at J, leaving 13 bases unmatched. The CDR3 extends over 19 amino acids. The germline gives CDR1 SGHTS, CDR2 YDEGEE.